This is a list of T cell receptor beta chains from one sample in a study of T cells in Graves' hyperthyroidism and ophthalmopathy. TCRdb used MiXCR to reprocess the multiplex PCR reads, holding one entry per CDR3 protein. This table holds about 640,000 distinct CDR3 sequences, about a fifth found once. The sequenced material came from blood. Receptors were obtained from a man aged 25-45 years with Graves' ophthalmopathy. The conserved cysteine and the conserved F or W are not part of the CDR3 here.

V gene	J gene	CDR3 protein
TRBV6-1	TRBJ2-7	ASSFTGGNYEQY
TRBV7-9	TRBJ2-7	ASSLVDEQY
TRBV12-3/TRBV12-4	TRBJ1-5	ASTYGTSLQPQH
TRBV7-2	TRBJ2-1	ASSSVRTRAHNEQF
TRBV9	TRBJ1-5	ASSAGDRRSQPQH
TRBV28	TRBJ2-7	ASSPAGAGVNEQY
TRBV7-9	TRBJ2-3	ASSQYTGSTQDTQY
TRBV28	TRBJ1-1	ASSTMAGDTEAF
TRBV12-3/TRBV12-4	TRBJ2-1	ASTKTSGSNEQF
TRBV7-2	TRBJ1-1	ASSPFPGTVNTEAF
TRBV7-9	TRBJ2-1	ASSITSGSWNEQF
TRBV30	TRBJ1-3	AWSVGSGNTIY
TRBV18	TRBJ2-2	ASSPLATGELF
TRBV2	TRBJ1-6	ASSEIGKEGRQGYNSPLH
TRBV29-1	TRBJ2-1	SVEGTEWRDNEQF
TRBV11-2	TRBJ2-2	ASSLPLTGPGELF
TRBV20-1	TRBJ2-1	SGRLAVYNEQF
TRBV28	TRBJ2-3	ASSFSGTGVGTQY
TRBV11-2	TRBJ1-2	ASNRLTGPRFDYGYT
TRBV19	TRBJ1-5	ASSRDRGDQPQH
TRBV28	TRBJ2-7	ASSSRRPTYEQY
TRBV20-1	TRBJ2-1	SASPRKKGNEQF
TRBV4-2	TRBJ1-1	ASSQPDGAGEAF
TRBV3-1	TRBJ2-7	ASSQDPSPPRIEQY
TRBV3-1	TRBJ1-2	ASSQLMNGYT
TRBV20-1	TRBJ1-5	SARRDGRYSNQPQH